Listed here are 32 T cell receptor beta chains from one sample, sequenced in a study of blood T cell repertoires in COVID-19. Profiling relied on immunoSEQ multiplex PCR, and the TCRdb table lists in-frame clones only, not all of them. The sample carries about 150,000 clones, approximately 90% recorded once. The sequenced sample was PBMCs or T cells enriched from blood (not recorded which). The origin of the receptors is a woman aged 50 to 65 who had recovered from COVID-19.

V is TRBV19 and J is TRBJ1-2; D is uncertain. The germline V gene encodes CDR1 LNHDA and CDR2 SQIVND (reference sequence). The CDR3 totals 16 residues. The V gene lost 7 bases and the J gene lost 1 base, with 19 bases spanning the gap. The CDR3 region has the DNA TGTGCCAGTATGGAGCTTGACCGAGGCTTTAACTATGGCTACACCTTC. Residues: CASMELDRGFNYGYTF.

The chain uses TRBV6-5 and TRBJ1-2, with D possibly TRBD1 on 5 matching bases. Germline CDR1 reads MNHEY; CDR2 reads SVGAGI. Trimming removed 2 bases at V and 3 bases at J, with 10 bases between. The CDR3 is 14 amino acids. The CDR3 DNA reads as TGTGCCAGCAGTTACGCCGTAGGGGACTATGGCTACACCTTC. Protein sequence: CASSYAVGDYGYTF.

The chain uses TRBV2 and TRBJ2-3; TRBD1 is a possible D gene (6 bases). The CDR3 is 14 amino acids. Trimming left V 6 bases short and J 0 bases short, with 10 bases between. CDR1 is SNHLY and CDR2 is FYNNEI in the germline V gene. As DNA, the CDR3 is TGTGCCAGCAGCCCGACAGGAAGCACAGATACGCAGTATTTT. Translation: CASSPTGSTDTQYF.

The V and J genes are TRBV3-1 (or the pseudogene TRBV3-2) and TRBJ2-2; possible D gene TRBD2, 5 bases. The CDR3 length is 16 residues. Germline lookup yields CDR1 LGHDT and CDR2 YNNKEL (reference sequence). V was trimmed by 0 bases and J by 5 bases, leaving 13 bases between them. The CDR3 sequence: CASSQDLDWSTGELFF. For the CDR3, the DNA is TGTGCCAGCAGCCAAGACTTGGACTGGTCAACCGGGGAGCTGTTTTTT.

V is TRBV7-2 and J is TRBJ1-5, with 9 bases fitting TRBD1. Germline loops: CDR1 SGHTA, CDR2 FQGNSA. V lost 3 bases, J lost 8 bases, and 8 bases stayed unmatched. This CDR3 contains 15 residues. The CDR3 DNA reads TGTGCCAGCAGCTTTACCGGGACAGGGAAAGAGCCCCAGCATTTT. Encoded protein: CASSFTGTGKEPQHF.

The chain uses TRBV5-6 and TRBJ2-7, with D hard to call. From germline, CDR1 is SGHDT and CDR2 YYEEEE. The CDR3 extends over 13 amino acids. The V end was cut by 1 base, the J end by 0 bases, with 5 bases between. Here the CDR3 reads CASSLRISYEQYF. Written as DNA, the CDR3 is TGTGCCAGCAGCTTGCGTATCTCCTACGAGCAGTACTTC.

J is TRBJ2-5 and V is TRBV7-2, with no clear D. The CDR3 sequence is 14 residues long. Germline assignment: CDR1 SGHTA and CDR2 FQGNSA. V was shortened by 5 bases and J by 5 bases, with 15 bases between the two germline ends. The chain's CDR3 is CASSLGPQAETQYF. DNA of the CDR3: TGTGCCAGCAGCCTCGGCCCTCAGGCGGAGACCCAGTACTTC.

A single count supports this clone. The J gene is TRBJ2-1, the V gene TRBV4-2; the match to TRBD2 covers 10 bases. The CDR3 totals 16 residues. CDR1 is LGHNA and CDR2 is YNFKEQ in the germline V gene. V was pared by 4 bases and J by 4 bases, with 7 bases of the junction left unmatched. CDR3 sequence reads: CASSPSTSGAYNEQFF. The CDR3 bases are TGTGCCAGCAGCCCTAGTACTAGCGGGGCTTACAATGAGCAGTTCTTC.

The rearrangement links TRBV7-6 to TRBJ1-6, with no clear D. CDR1 is SGHVS, CDR2 FNYEAQ, per germline. The CDR3 is 15 residues long. V lost 5 bases and J 12 bases, leaving 20 bases between the germline ends. The CDR3 sequence is CASSPSTVGTGPLHF. In DNA, the CDR3 is TGTGCCAGCAGCCCGTCGACGGTGGGTACGGGACCCCTCCACTTT.

The chain has TRBV27 and TRBJ1-1, with D possibly matching TRBD1 (5 bases). CDR3 length: 14 residues. CDR1 is MNHEY, CDR2 SMNVEV, per germline (reference sequence). V was trimmed by 2 bases and J by 2 bases, leaving 9 bases between them. CDR3 in DNA: TGTGCCAGCAGTTTAAGTGGGGCTAACACTGAAGCTTTCTTT. Amino acids: CASSLSGANTEAFF.

The chain is built from TRBV7-8 and TRBJ2-7, with D maybe TRBD1 (6 bases). CDR1 is SGHVS and CDR2 is FQNEAQ in the germline V gene. There are 15 residues in the CDR3. V was pared by 2 bases and J by 4 bases, with 15 bases between. DNA of the CDR3: TGTGCCAGCAGCTTACTGGCAGGGGTGGAGTACGAGCAGTACTTC. This encodes CASSLLAGVEYEQYF.

V and J are TRBV7-2 and TRBJ2-1; 8 bases match TRBD2. Germline V gives CDR1 SGHTA, CDR2 FQGNSA. The trim removed 4 bases at V and 0 bases at J, leaving 5 bases unmatched. The CDR3 is 16 residues long. This CDR3 reads CASSSVAGSSYNEQFF. The CDR3 nucleotides read TGTGCCAGCAGCTCTGTAGCGGGGAGCTCCTACAATGAGCAGTTCTTC.

The chain couples TRBV9 to TRBJ2-5, with a weak D call TRBD1 (6 bases). Trimming took off 4 bases at V and 0 bases at J, with 10 bases between the two ends. The V gene's germline CDR1 is SGDLS and CDR2 YYNGEE. The CDR3 runs 14 residues. DNA of the CDR3: TGTGCCAGCAGCCATACAGGGAACCAAGAGACCCAGTACTTC. This translates into CASSHTGNQETQYF.

This clone was seen once. The V gene is TRBV7-2, the J gene TRBJ1-6; TRBD1 matches 11 bases. The CDR3 spans 17 residues. The junction had 12 bases not matched to a gene; V was cut back by 5 bases and J by 9 bases. Germline V lookup: CDR1 SGHTA, CDR2 FQGNSA. CDR3 bases: TGTGCCAGCAGCCCAACAGGGACAGGGGGAGGCTTTTCACCCCTCCACTTT. Translation gives CASSPTGTGGGFSPLHF.

V and J are TRBV4-3 and TRBJ1-1; D is undetermined. The CDR3 consists of 15 residues. V lost 0 bases and J lost 0, with 8 bases in between. The V gene's germline CDR1 is LGHNA and CDR2 YSLEER. CDR3 loop: CASSQDSSMNTEAFF. CDR3 coding DNA: TGCGCCAGCAGCCAAGATAGTAGTATGAACACTGAAGCTTTCTTT.

This chain links TRBV5-1 with TRBJ2-2; weak D call: TRBD1 (6 bases). The CDR3 contains 16 residues. Trimming shortened V by 5 bases and J by 6 bases, and 20 bases separated the two germline ends. Germline CDR1 is SGHRS and CDR2 is YFSETQ. The CDR3 DNA reads as TGCGCCAGCAGACCCTACAGGGAAGGGTTGTCCGGGGAGCTGTTTTTT. It specifies CASRPYREGLSGELFF.

The chain joins TRBV5-4 to TRBJ1-2; TRBD1 is a possible D gene (5 bases). Per the germline V gene, CDR1 is SGHNT and CDR2 is YYREEE (reference sequence). The CDR3 runs 14 residues. Trimming took 4 bases from V and 7 from J, leaving 17 bases between them. The CDR3 loop is CASSGSGNRGGYTF. The CDR3 nucleotides read TGTGCCAGCAGCGGTTCAGGGAACAGAGGTGGCTACACCTTC.

The chain carries TRBV6-5 and TRBJ1-2; D perhaps matches TRBD1 (5 bases). The CDR3 runs to 13 residues. With 2 bases removed from V and 4 bases from J, the gap between germline ends came to 8 bases. Germline values: CDR1 MNHEY, CDR2 SVGAGI. In nucleotides, the CDR3 is TGTGCCAGCAGTTACGGGGGGTTCTATGGCTACACCTTC. This sequence encodes CASSYGGFYGYTF.

The V gene is TRBV6-6, the J gene TRBJ1-5; TRBD1 aligns across 10 bases. Germline trimming cut 6 bases from V and 5 bases from J; bases unmatched to any gene: 7. The CDR3 has 15 amino acids. Germline CDR1 reads MNHNY; CDR2 reads SVGAGI (reference sequence). The chain's CDR3 is CASSRDRGQYQPQHF. The CDR3 bases are TGTGCCAGCAGCCGTGACAGGGGGCAGTATCAGCCCCAGCATTTT.

The V call is TRBV11-2, the J call TRBJ1-4; 9 nucleotides agree with TRBD1. This CDR3 spans 15 amino acids. V lost 6 bases, J lost 3 bases, and 5 bases stayed unmatched. The germline V gene encodes CDR1 SGHAT and CDR2 FQNNGV. The CDR3 coding sequence is TGTGCCAGCAGAAAACAGGGGGCAGCTAATGAAAAACTGTTTTTT. Its protein is CASRKQGAANEKLFF.

The V and J genes are TRBV6-2 or TRBV6-3 and TRBJ2-4, with 9 positions matching TRBD2. The length of the CDR3 is 17 residues. Germline loops: CDR1 MNHEY, CDR2 SVGEGT. V dropped 2 bases and J dropped 7; count of bases not matched to a gene: 12. The chain's CDR3 is CASSYPARATSGNIQYF. CDR3 DNA: TGTGCCAGCAGTTACCCCGCCCGGGCGACTAGCGGTAACATTCAGTACTTC.

The chain has TRBV4-1 and TRBJ2-3, with 9 bases that match TRBD2. CDR1 MGHRA and CDR2 YSYEKL come from the germline V gene. Trimming took 4 bases from V and 6 from J; bases not matched to a gene: 11. The CDR3 totals 16 residues. CDR3 loop: CASSLPRGGAGDTQYF. The CDR3 bases are TGCGCCAGCAGCCTACCTCGCGGGGGGGCCGGGGATACGCAGTATTTT.

CDR3 bases: TGTGCCAGCAGCCAAGCCGTGGTAGGGGACGAGCAGTACTTC. Translated: CASSQAVVGDEQYF. V and J are TRBV3-1 (or the pseudogene TRBV3-2) and TRBJ2-7, with D perhaps TRBD1 (5 bases). The CDR3 is 14 residues long. Trimming shortened V by 1 base and J by 5 bases, and 12 bases separated the two germline ends. Germline CDR1 is LGHDT and CDR2 is YNNKEL (reference sequence).

The chain couples TRBV7-2 to TRBJ2-5, with unresolved D. Trimming took 1 base from V and 5 from J, leaving 5 bases between them. Germline V gene sequence: CDR1 SGHTA, CDR2 FQGNSA. The CDR3 is 12 amino acids. The chain's CDR3 is CASSLVLETQYF. The CDR3 DNA reads TGTGCCAGCAGCTTAGTATTGGAGACCCAGTACTTC.

This chain joins TRBV12-3 or TRBV12-4 and TRBJ2-5; TRBD1 might be the D (5 bases). V shed 6 bases and J shed 2 bases, with 10 bases lying between them. The CDR3 extends over 13 amino acids. The DNA of the CDR3 is TGTGCCAGCAGAAGACAGACTCAAGAGACCCAGTACTTC. Protein product: CASRRQTQETQYF.

The chain carries TRBV4-1 and TRBJ2-1; D is possibly TRBD1 (6 bases). In germline, CDR1 is MGHRA, CDR2 YSYEKL. V was clipped by 2 bases and J by 8 bases, with 16 bases between them. The CDR3 is 15 amino acids. Here the CDR3 reads CASSQSPTGIDEQFF. The DNA for the CDR3 is TGCGCCAGCAGCCAATCCCCAACAGGGATCGATGAGCAGTTCTTC.

This sequence joins TRBV9 and TRBJ2-7; 9 bases line up with TRBD1. Losses at the gene ends were 3 bases for V and 3 bases for J; bases not matched to a gene: 13. Germline CDR1 reads SGDLS; CDR2 reads YYNGEE. CDR3 size: 17 residues. CDR3 nucleotides: TGTGCCAGCAGCGATAGTCCTAAACAGGGGGCAGGCTACGAGCAGTACTTC. Its protein product is CASSDSPKQGAGYEQYF. Complete variable domain (other parts from reference TRBV9 and TRBJ2-7): DSGVTQTPKHLITATGQRVTLRCSPRSGDLSVYWYQQSLDQGLQFLIQYYNGEERAKGNILERFSAQQFPDLHSELNLSSLELGDSALYFCASSDSPKQGAGYEQYFGPGTRLTVT.

This clone occurred a few times. V gene TRBV6-5 combines with J gene TRBJ1-5, with D tentatively TRBD1 (5 bases). The V gene's germline CDR1 is MNHEY and CDR2 SVGAGI. The CDR3 consists of 14 residues. Trimming took off 8 bases at V and 9 bases at J, with 20 bases between the two ends. CDR3 bases: TGTGCCAGCCTAAGGGGCCAGGGCCGATGGCCCCAGCATTTT. Encoded protein: CASLRGQGRWPQHF.

This clone has just a few counts. V usage is TRBV11-2 and J usage is TRBJ1-5; D is possibly TRBD1 (5 bases). The V gene lost 1 base and the J gene lost 1 base, with 5 bases spanning the gap. Per the germline V gene, CDR1 is SGHAT and CDR2 is FQNNGV. This CDR3 spans 14 amino acids. The CDR3 spells CASSLAGSNQPQHF. Here the CDR3 DNA reads TGTGCCAGCAGCTTAGCAGGGAGCAATCAGCCCCAGCATTTT.

The genes are TRBV27 and TRBJ1-1; unclear D gene. This CDR3 region has 14 residues. V dropped 5 bases and J dropped 0 bases, with 10 bases sitting between them. Per germline, CDR1 MNHEY and CDR2 SMNVEV (reference sequence). The CDR3 spells CASSPAGMNTEAFF. In DNA form, the CDR3 reads TGTGCCAGCAGTCCGGCGGGTATGAACACTGAAGCTTTCTTT.

The CDR3 loop reads CASSPGTSGAETQYF. The CDR3 nucleotides read TGTGCCAGCAGCCCAGGGACTAGCGGTGCAGAGACCCAGTACTTC. J is TRBJ2-5 and V is TRBV2; 11 bases map to TRBD2. V lost 6 bases and J lost 4; bases outside the gene matches: 7. The CDR3 length is 15 residues. The germline V gene has CDR1 SNHLY and CDR2 FYNNEI. Drawing the rest from reference TRBV2 and TRBJ2-5, the complete variable domain is EPEVTQTPSHQVTQMGQEVILRCVPISNHLYFYWYRQILGQKVEFLVSFYNNEISEKSEIFDDQFSVERPDGSNFTLKIRSTKLEDSAMYFCASSPGTSGAETQYFGPGTRLLVL.

The chain uses TRBV5-4 and TRBJ1-2, with no clear D. Germline V CDR1 and CDR2: SGHNT, YYREEE (reference sequence). The CDR3 extends over 12 amino acids. The ends were cut back, 3 bases at V and 2 bases at J, with 5 bases in the middle. The CDR3: CASSSLNYGYTF. The CDR3 DNA reads TGTGCCAGCAGCTCCCTAAACTATGGCTACACCTTC. Supplemented by reference TRBV5-4 and TRBJ1-2, the full variable domain reads ETGVTQSPTHLIKTRGQQVTLRCSSQSGHNTVSWYQQALGQGPQFIFQYYREEENGRGNFPPRFSGLQFPNYSSELNVNALELDDSALYLCASSSLNYGYTFGSGTRLTVV.